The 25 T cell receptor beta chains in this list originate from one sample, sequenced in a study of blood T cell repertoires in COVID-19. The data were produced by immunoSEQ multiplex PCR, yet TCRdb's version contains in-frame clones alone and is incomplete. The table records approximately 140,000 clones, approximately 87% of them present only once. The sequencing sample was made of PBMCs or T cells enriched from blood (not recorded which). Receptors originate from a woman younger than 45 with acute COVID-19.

The CDR3 DNA reads TGTGCCACCAGTGATGGACTAGCAGATACGCAGTATTTT. It encodes CATSDGLADTQYF. The chain has TRBV24-1 and TRBJ2-3; 7 positions agree with TRBD2. The V gene end was trimmed by 3 bases and the J gene end by 4 bases; junction bases not matched to a gene: 0. CDR3 length: 13 residues. Per germline, CDR1 KGHDR and CDR2 SFDVKD.

CDR3 DNA sequence: TGTGCCAGCAGTTTTGGCGGGAGCTCCTACGAGCAGTACTTC. Translating gives CASSFGGSSYEQYF. The chain joins TRBV27 to TRBJ2-7, with TRBD2 matching 7 bases. This CDR3 region has 14 residues. Germline CDR1 is MNHEY and CDR2 is SMNVEV (reference sequence). V lost 3 bases, J lost 0 bases, and 2 bases stayed unmatched.

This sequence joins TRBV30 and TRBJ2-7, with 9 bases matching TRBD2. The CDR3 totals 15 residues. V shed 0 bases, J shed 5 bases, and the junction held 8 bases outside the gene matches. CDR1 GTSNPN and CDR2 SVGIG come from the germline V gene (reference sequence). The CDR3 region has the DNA TGTGCCTGGAGTGTACTTGGCGGGAGGGCTAACGAGCAGTACTTC. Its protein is CAWSVLGGRANEQYF.

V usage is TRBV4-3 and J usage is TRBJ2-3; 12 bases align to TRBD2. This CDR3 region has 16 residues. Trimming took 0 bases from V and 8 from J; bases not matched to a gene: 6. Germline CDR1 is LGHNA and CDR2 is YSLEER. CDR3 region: CASSQDRLAGAVTQYF. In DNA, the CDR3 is TGCGCCAGCAGCCAAGATCGACTAGCGGGAGCCGTTACGCAGTATTTT.

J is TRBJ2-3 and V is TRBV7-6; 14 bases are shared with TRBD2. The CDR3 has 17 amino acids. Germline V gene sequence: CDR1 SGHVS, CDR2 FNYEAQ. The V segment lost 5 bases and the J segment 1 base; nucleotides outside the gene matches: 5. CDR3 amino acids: CASSPGLAGGRTDTQYF. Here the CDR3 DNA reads TGTGCCAGCAGCCCTGGACTAGCGGGAGGACGCACAGATACGCAGTATTTT.

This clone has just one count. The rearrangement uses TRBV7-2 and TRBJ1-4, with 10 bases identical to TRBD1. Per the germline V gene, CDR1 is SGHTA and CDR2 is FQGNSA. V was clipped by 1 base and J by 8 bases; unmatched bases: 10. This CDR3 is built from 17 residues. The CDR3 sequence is CASSLGGPGQGYEKLFF. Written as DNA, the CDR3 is TGTGCCAGCAGCTTAGGGGGACCGGGACAGGGGTACGAAAAACTGTTTTTT.

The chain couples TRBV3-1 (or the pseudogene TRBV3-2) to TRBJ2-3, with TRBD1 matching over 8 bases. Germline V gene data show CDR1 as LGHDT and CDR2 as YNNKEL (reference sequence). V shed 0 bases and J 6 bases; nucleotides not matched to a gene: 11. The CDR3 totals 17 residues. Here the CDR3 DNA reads TGTGCCAGCAGCCAAGATCGTCGGCAGGGGGCGTCTGATACGCAGTATTTT. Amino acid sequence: CASSQDRRQGASDTQYF.

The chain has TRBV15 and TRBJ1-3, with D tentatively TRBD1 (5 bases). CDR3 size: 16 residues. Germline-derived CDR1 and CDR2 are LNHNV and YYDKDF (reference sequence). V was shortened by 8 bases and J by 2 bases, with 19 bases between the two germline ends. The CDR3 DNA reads TGTGCCACCTCTTTTGGGGGGTTAATGACTGGAAACACCATATATTTT. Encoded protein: CATSFGGLMTGNTIYF.

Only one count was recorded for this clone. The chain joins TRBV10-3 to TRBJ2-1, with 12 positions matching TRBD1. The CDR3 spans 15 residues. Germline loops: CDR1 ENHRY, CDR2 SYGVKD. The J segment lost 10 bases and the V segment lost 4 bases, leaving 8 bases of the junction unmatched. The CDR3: CAISAGQGASWEQFF. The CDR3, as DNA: TGTGCCATCAGTGCGGGACAGGGGGCCTCTTGGGAGCAGTTCTTC.

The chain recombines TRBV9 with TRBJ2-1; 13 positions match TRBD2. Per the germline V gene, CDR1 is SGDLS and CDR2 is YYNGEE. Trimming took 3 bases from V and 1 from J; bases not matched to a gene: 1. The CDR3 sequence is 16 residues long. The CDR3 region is CASSATSGRSYNEQFF. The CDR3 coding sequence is TGTGCCAGCAGCGCGACTAGCGGGAGGTCCTACAATGAGCAGTTCTTC.

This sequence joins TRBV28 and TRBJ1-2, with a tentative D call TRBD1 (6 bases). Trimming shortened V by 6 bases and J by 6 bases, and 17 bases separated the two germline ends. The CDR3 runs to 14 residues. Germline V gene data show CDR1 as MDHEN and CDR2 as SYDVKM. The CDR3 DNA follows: TGTGCCAGCAGGGGGGCCGCCCGGGCCCATGGCTACACCTTC. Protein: CASRGAARAHGYTF.

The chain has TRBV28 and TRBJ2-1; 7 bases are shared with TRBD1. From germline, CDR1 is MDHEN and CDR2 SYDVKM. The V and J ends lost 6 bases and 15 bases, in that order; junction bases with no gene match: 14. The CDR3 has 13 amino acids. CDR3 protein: CASSQPDRGRRFF. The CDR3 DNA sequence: TGTGCCAGCAGCCAACCTGATAGGGGGCGGCGGTTCTTC. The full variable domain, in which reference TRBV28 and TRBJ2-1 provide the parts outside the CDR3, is DVKVTQSSRYLVKRTGEKVFLECVQDMDHENMFWYRQDPGLGLRLIYFSYDVKMKEKGDIPEGYSVSREKKERFSLILESASTNQTSMYLCASSQPDRGRRFFGPGTRLTVL.

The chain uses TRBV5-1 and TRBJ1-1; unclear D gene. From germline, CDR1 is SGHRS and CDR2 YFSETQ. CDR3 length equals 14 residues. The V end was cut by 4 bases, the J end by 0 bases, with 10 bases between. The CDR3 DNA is TGCGCCAGCAGCCTGAGTCAGGTGAACACTGAAGCTTTCTTT. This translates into CASSLSQVNTEAFF. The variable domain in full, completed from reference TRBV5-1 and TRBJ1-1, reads KAGVTQTPRYLIKTRGQQVTLSCSPISGHRSVSWYQQTPGQGLQFLFEYFSETQRNKGNFPGRFSGRQFSNSRSEMNVSTLELGDSALYLCASSLSQVNTEAFFGQGTRLTVV.

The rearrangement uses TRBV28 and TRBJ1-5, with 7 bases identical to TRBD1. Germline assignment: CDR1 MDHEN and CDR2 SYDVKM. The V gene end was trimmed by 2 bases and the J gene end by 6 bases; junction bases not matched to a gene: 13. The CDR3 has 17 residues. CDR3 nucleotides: TGTGCCAGCAGTTTAGTAGGCGACAGGGTAGATGGTCAGCCCCAGCATTTT. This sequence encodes CASSLVGDRVDGQPQHF.

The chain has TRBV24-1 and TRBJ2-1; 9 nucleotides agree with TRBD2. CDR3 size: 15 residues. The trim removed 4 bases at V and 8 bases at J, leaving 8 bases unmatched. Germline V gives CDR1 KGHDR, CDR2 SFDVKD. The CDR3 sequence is CATSEAGGPYDEQFF. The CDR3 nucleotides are TGTGCCACCAGTGAGGCGGGAGGGCCATACGATGAGCAGTTCTTC.

The DNA of the CDR3 is TGTGCCATCAGTGAGTCGACCTGGAGGGGGCAGGGTAATGAAAAACTGTTTTTT. Its protein is CAISESTWRGQGNEKLFF. The chain employs TRBV10-3 and TRBJ1-4; 7 bases align to TRBD1. CDR3 length equals 18 residues. The ends lost 0 bases at V and 4 bases at J; junction bases unmatched: 11. In germline, CDR1 is ENHRY, CDR2 SYGVKD.

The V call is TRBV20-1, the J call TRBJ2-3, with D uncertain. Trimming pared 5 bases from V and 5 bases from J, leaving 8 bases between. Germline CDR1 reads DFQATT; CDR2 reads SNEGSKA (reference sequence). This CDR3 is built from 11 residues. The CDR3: CSASRLDTQYF. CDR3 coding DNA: TGCAGTGCTTCCAGATTAGATACGCAGTATTTT.

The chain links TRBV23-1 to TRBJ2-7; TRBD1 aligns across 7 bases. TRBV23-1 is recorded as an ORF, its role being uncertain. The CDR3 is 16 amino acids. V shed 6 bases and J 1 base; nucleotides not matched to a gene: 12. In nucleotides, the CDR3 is TGCGCCAGCAGCCTTAATATCCCCAGGGGGTCCTACGAGCAGTACTTC. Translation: CASSLNIPRGSYEQYF.

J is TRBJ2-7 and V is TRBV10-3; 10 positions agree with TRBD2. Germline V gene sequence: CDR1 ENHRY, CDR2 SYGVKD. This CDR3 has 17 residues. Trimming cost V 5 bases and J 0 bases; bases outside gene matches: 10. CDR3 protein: CAISKGGLAPSSYEQYF. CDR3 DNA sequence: TGTGCCATCAGTAAGGGGGGACTAGCGCCGAGCTCCTACGAGCAGTACTTC.

The CDR3 DNA reads TGTGCCAGCAGCTTAGCATATCTAGCGGTTAATGAGCAGTTCTTC. This codes for CASSLAYLAVNEQFF. The chain uses TRBV7-2 and TRBJ2-1; 7 nucleotides match TRBD2. Trimming took 0 bases from V and 7 from J; bases not matched to a gene: 6. The germline V gene encodes CDR1 SGHTA and CDR2 FQGNSA. This CDR3 has 15 amino acids.

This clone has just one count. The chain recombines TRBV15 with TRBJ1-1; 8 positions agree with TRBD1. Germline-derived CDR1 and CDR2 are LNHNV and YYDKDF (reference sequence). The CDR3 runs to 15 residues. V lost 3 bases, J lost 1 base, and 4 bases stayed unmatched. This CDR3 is CATSSYGQGNTEAFF. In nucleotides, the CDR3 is TGTGCCACCAGCAGTTACGGACAGGGGAACACTGAAGCTTTCTTT.

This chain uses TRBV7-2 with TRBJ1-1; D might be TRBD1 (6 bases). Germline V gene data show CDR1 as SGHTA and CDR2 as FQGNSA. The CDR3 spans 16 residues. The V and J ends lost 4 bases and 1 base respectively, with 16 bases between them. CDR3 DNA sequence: TGTGCCAGCAGCTCGCTAGGATGGACAGCGAACACTGAAGCTTTCTTT. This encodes CASSSLGWTANTEAFF.

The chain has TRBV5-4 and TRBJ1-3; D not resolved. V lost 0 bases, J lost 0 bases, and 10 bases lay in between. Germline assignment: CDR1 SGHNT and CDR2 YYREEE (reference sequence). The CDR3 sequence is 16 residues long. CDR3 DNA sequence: TGTGCCAGCAGCTTGGCGAGAGAGAGCTCTGGAAACACCATATATTTT. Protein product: CASSLARESSGNTIYF. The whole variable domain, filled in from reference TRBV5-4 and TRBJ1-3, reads ETGVTQSPTHLIKTRGQQVTLRCSSQSGHNTVSWYQQALGQGPQFIFQYYREEENGRGNFPPRFSGLQFPNYSSELNVNALELDDSALYLCASSLARESSGNTIYFGEGSWLTVV.

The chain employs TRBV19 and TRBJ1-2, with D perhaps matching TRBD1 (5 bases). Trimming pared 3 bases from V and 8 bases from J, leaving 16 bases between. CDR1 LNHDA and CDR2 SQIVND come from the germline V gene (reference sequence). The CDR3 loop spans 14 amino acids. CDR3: CASSMGSRRGGYTF. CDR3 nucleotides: TGTGCCAGTAGTATGGGCAGCCGAAGGGGAGGCTACACCTTC.

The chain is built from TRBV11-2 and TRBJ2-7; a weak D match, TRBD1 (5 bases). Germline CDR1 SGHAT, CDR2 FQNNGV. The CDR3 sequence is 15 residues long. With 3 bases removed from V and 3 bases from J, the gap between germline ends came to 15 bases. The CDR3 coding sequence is TGTGCCAGCAGCTTCACTACACCCCAGGGCTACGAGCAGTACTTC. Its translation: CASSFTTPQGYEQYF.